This T cell receptor (beta chain) was identified during a study of blood T cell repertoires in COVID-19. Study-level information: Samples representing acute and convalescent COVID-19 were sourced from the United States, Italy and Spain. PBMCs, B-cell-depleted T cells, or T cells provided the cDNA or gDNA that made up the material.

Individuals aged 18 to 89 years were recruited from about two dozen US areas. Clones were sequenced by immunoSEQ multiplex PCR, and TCRdb holds only the in-frame ones, with some missing. The sample shows 260,000 or so clones, 87% of them seen only once. This CDR3 has 15 residues. The genes are TRBV21-1 and TRBJ1-1; the listed D gene, TRBD1, was not tested against the DNA. TRBV21-1 is noted as a pseudogene. The sequenced sample was PBMCs or T cells enriched from blood (not recorded which). The receptor's source is a woman aged 25-40 years with acute COVID-19. CDR3 DNA sequence: TGTGCCAGCAGCCCATCCACAGGGTTTTCCACTGAAGCTTTCTTT. Its translation is CASSPSTGFSTEAFF.